This entry describes one T cell receptor beta chain. Trimming pared 0 bases from V and 5 bases from J, leaving 8 bases between. This CDR3 has 13 residues. Per germline, CDR1 SGHDT and CDR2 YYEEEE. This sample stems from a study of PD-L1 blockade in urothelial cancer. The data were produced by immunoSEQ multiplex PCR, yet TCRdb's version contains in-frame clones alone and is incomplete. This table has fewer than 40,000 clones, approximately 92% appearing once. The diagnosis in patients was locally advanced or metastatic urothelial carcinoma. Sequencing used PBMCs, obtained around atezolizumab (anti-PD-L1) treatment. This clonotype was obtained from a man aged 65 to 85 with urothelial cancer. The genes are TRBV5-6 and TRBJ2-5, with D tentatively TRBD2 (5 bases). The CDR3 loop reads CASSLGGFETQYF. The CDR3 DNA reads as TGTGCCAGCAGCTTGGGAGGGTTTGAGACCCAGTACTTC.